Listed below are T cell receptor beta chains from one sample, sequenced in a study of early T cells in non-severe SARS-CoV-2 infection. A single record per CDR3 protein comes from TCRdb applying MiXCR to the 5' RACE reads. The table records 15,000 to 20,000 distinct CDR3 sequences, approximately 5.6% of them present only once. Input material: whole blood. These receptors originate from an adult who was a healthcare worker with PCR-confirmed SARS-CoV-2 infection or an uninfected control (not recorded which). The CDR3 runs from the conserved cysteine through the conserved F or W. D genes are given only for firm matches. The size field is filled for only some rows; it gives once, few, many or a size class.

clone_size: many
j_call: TRBJ1-6
d_call: -
v_call: TRBV27
cdr3_nt: TGTGCCAGCAGTTCCACAGGGAATTCACCCCTCCACTTT
cdr3_aa: CASSSTGNSPLHF

clone_size: many
j_call: TRBJ2-6
d_call: -
v_call: TRBV3-1
cdr3_nt: TGTGCCAGCAGCCAAAGGCATCCTGGGGCCAACGTCCTGACTTTC
cdr3_aa: CASSQRHPGANVLTF

clone_size: -
j_call: TRBJ1-3
d_call: -
v_call: TRBV18
cdr3_nt: TGTGTCAGCTCACATGTCGATTTT
cdr3_aa: CVSSHVDF

clone_size: many
j_call: TRBJ1-1
d_call: -
v_call: TRBV19
cdr3_nt: TGTGCCAGTAACCCCCGACTCCAGTCAGAAGCTTTCTTT
cdr3_aa: CASNPRLQSEAFF

clone_size: many
j_call: TRBJ2-7
d_call: TRBD1
v_call: TRBV27
cdr3_nt: TGTGCCAGCAGTTTGGACAGGGGCGAGCAGTACTTC
cdr3_aa: CASSLDRGEQYF

clone_size: many
j_call: TRBJ1-1
d_call: -
v_call: TRBV7-8
cdr3_nt: TGTGCCAGCAGCTTAGTGGCCGGTCCCACGAACACTGAAGCTTTCTTT
cdr3_aa: CASSLVAGPTNTEAFF

clone_size: many
j_call: TRBJ1-2
d_call: -
v_call: TRBV27
cdr3_nt: TGTGCCAGCAGTTTAATTCCAGGGATATATGGCTACACCTTC
cdr3_aa: CASSLIPGIYGYTF

clone_size: -
j_call: TRBJ1-4
d_call: -
v_call: TRBV28
cdr3_nt: TGTGCCAGCAGTTTATGGACAAATAATGAAAAACTGTTTTTT
cdr3_aa: CASSLWTNNEKLFF

clone_size: -
j_call: TRBJ2-7
d_call: -
v_call: TRBV7-6
cdr3_nt: TGTGCCAGCAGCTTAGCTGCCGGCGAGCAGTACTTC
cdr3_aa: CASSLAAGEQYF

clone_size: few
j_call: TRBJ2-2
d_call: -
v_call: TRBV7-6
cdr3_nt: TGTGCCAGCAGGGAGGCGATAGCCGGAGGGCCGAGCACCGGGGAGCTGTTTTTT
cdr3_aa: CASREAIAGGPSTGELFF

clone_size: many
j_call: TRBJ2-1
d_call: -
v_call: TRBV24-1
cdr3_nt: TGTGCCACCAGTGATTTTTCATCCGATGAGCAGTTCTTC
cdr3_aa: CATSDFSSDEQFF

clone_size: many
j_call: TRBJ2-1
d_call: TRBD2
v_call: TRBV30
cdr3_nt: TGTGCCTGGAGTAGCCCAGCGGGACGAGAGCAGTTCTTC
cdr3_aa: CAWSSPAGREQFF

clone_size: many
j_call: TRBJ1-5
d_call: TRBD1
v_call: TRBV6-5
cdr3_nt: TGTGCCAGCAGGGCACAGGGGAGCAACGATCAGCCCCAGCATTTT
cdr3_aa: CASRAQGSNDQPQHF

clone_size: -
j_call: TRBJ2-3
d_call: TRBD2
v_call: TRBV28
cdr3_nt: TGTGCCAGCAGTCCCACCAGCGGGAGGGCCGTAGATACAGATACGCAGTATTTT
cdr3_aa: CASSPTSGRAVDTDTQYF

clone_size: many
j_call: TRBJ1-2
d_call: -
v_call: TRBV20-1
cdr3_nt: TGCAGTGCTAGGGGGCGCGACTATGGCTACACCTTC
cdr3_aa: CSARGRDYGYTF

clone_size: many
j_call: TRBJ1-5
d_call: -
v_call: TRBV7-9
cdr3_nt: TGTGCCAGCAGCTATGACTGGGAGGTCCGCGCGCATTTT
cdr3_aa: CASSYDWEVRAHF

clone_size: many
j_call: TRBJ2-2
d_call: TRBD1
v_call: TRBV10-3
cdr3_nt: TGTGCCAGCATCGGACAGGGGGAAGCCGGGGAGCTGTTTTTT
cdr3_aa: CASIGQGEAGELFF

clone_size: many
j_call: TRBJ2-2
d_call: -
v_call: TRBV7-8
cdr3_nt: TGTGCCAGCAGCTCGGGGGCCCAATCAGGAAACACCGGGGAGCTGTTTTTT
cdr3_aa: CASSSGAQSGNTGELFF

clone_size: few
j_call: TRBJ2-7
d_call: -
v_call: TRBV30
cdr3_nt: TGTGCCTGGAGATATAAAGGGGGGGACGAGCAGTACTTC
cdr3_aa: CAWRYKGGDEQYF

clone_size: -
j_call: TRBJ2-7
d_call: -
v_call: TRBV6-6
cdr3_nt: TGTGCCAGCAGCCCAACCCAGGCTAACGAGCAGTACTTC
cdr3_aa: CASSPTQANEQYF

clone_size: many
j_call: TRBJ2-1
d_call: TRBD1
v_call: TRBV12-3/TRBV12-4
cdr3_nt: TGTGCCAGCAGTGCAACCGGGACAGGCAAGTACAATGAGCAGTTCTTC
cdr3_aa: CASSATGTGKYNEQFF

clone_size: many
j_call: TRBJ2-2
d_call: -
v_call: TRBV10-3
cdr3_nt: TGTGCCATCAGTGAGAAGGACGCCAATATTGGGGCCGGGGAGCTGTTTTTT
cdr3_aa: CAISEKDANIGAGELFF

clone_size: many
j_call: TRBJ1-4
d_call: TRBD1
v_call: TRBV2
cdr3_nt: TGTGCCAGCAGCAGGACAGGGAATGAAAAACTGTTTTTT
cdr3_aa: CASSRTGNEKLFF

clone_size: few
j_call: TRBJ2-3
d_call: TRBD2
v_call: TRBV11-2
cdr3_nt: TGTGCCAGCAGCGCGACTGGACTAGCGGGATCTACGCAGTATTTT
cdr3_aa: CASSATGLAGSTQYF

clone_size: many
j_call: TRBJ1-5
d_call: TRBD1
v_call: TRBV19
cdr3_nt: TGTGCCAGTACCCAGGGGGCTAGCAATCAGCCCCAGCATTTT
cdr3_aa: CASTQGASNQPQHF

clone_size: many
j_call: TRBJ2-7
d_call: TRBD1
v_call: TRBV10-3
cdr3_nt: TGTGCCATCAGTGACGGGGACAGCCAACCTAAGAAGCAGTACTTC
cdr3_aa: CAISDGDSQPKKQYF

clone_size: many
j_call: TRBJ2-7
d_call: TRBD1
v_call: TRBV5-5
cdr3_nt: TGTGCCAGCAGCTTGGAGGCAGGGGGCTACGAGCAGTACTTC
cdr3_aa: CASSLEAGGYEQYF

clone_size: many
j_call: TRBJ2-1
d_call: TRBD2
v_call: TRBV27
cdr3_nt: TGTGCCAGCACCCCTGTGGCGGGAGGGCCCTTGTACAATGAGCAGTTCTTC
cdr3_aa: CASTPVAGGPLYNEQFF

clone_size: -
j_call: TRBJ2-7
d_call: -
v_call: TRBV6-2/TRBV6-3
cdr3_nt: TGTGCCAGCAGTTACTCGGACGGAAGCTCCTACGAGCAGTACTTC
cdr3_aa: CASSYSDGSSYEQYF

clone_size: many
j_call: TRBJ1-1
d_call: -
v_call: TRBV20-1
cdr3_nt: TGCAGGGGCAGCAGCACTGAAGCTTTCTTT
cdr3_aa: CRGSSTEAFF

clone_size: few
j_call: TRBJ2-7
d_call: -
v_call: TRBV7-9
cdr3_nt: TGTGCCAGCAGCCCACTACCGGGCAGAAGCTACGAGCAGTACTTC
cdr3_aa: CASSPLPGRSYEQYF

clone_size: many
j_call: TRBJ2-1
d_call: -
v_call: TRBV12-3/TRBV12-4
cdr3_nt: TGTGCCAGCAGCCGTGGGGGTTATGAGCAGTTCTTC
cdr3_aa: CASSRGGYEQFF

clone_size: many
j_call: TRBJ2-3
d_call: -
v_call: TRBV5-4
cdr3_nt: TGTGCCAGCAGCTTAGAGTCTCGGAGCACAGATACGCAGTATTTT
cdr3_aa: CASSLESRSTDTQYF

clone_size: -
j_call: TRBJ2-3
d_call: -
v_call: TRBV2
cdr3_nt: TGTGCCAGCAGTGTTAAGACAGATATGCAGTATTTT
cdr3_aa: CASSVKTDMQYF

clone_size: many
j_call: TRBJ2-2
d_call: -
v_call: TRBV7-3
cdr3_nt: TGTGCCAGCAGCTTAAACCAAGTCCGCGGGGAGCTGTTTTTT
cdr3_aa: CASSLNQVRGELFF

clone_size: few
j_call: TRBJ2-7
d_call: -
v_call: TRBV5-1
cdr3_nt: TGCGCCAGCACCGCCGGGATAGACTACGAGCAGTACTTC
cdr3_aa: CASTAGIDYEQYF

clone_size: many
j_call: TRBJ2-1
d_call: TRBD2
v_call: TRBV20-1
cdr3_nt: TGCAGTGCTAGAGCTCTAGCGGGAGGGTACAATGAGCAGTTCTTC
cdr3_aa: CSARALAGGYNEQFF

clone_size: -
j_call: TRBJ2-7
d_call: -
v_call: TRBV6-1
cdr3_nt: TGTGCCAGCACCCTTTTCTTCGACGAGCAGTACTTC
cdr3_aa: CASTLFFDEQYF

clone_size: many
j_call: TRBJ2-5
d_call: TRBD2
v_call: TRBV24-1
cdr3_nt: TGTGCCACCAGTGATTTGGGGACTAGCGGGAGAGAGGAGACCCAGTACTTC
cdr3_aa: CATSDLGTSGREETQYF

clone_size: many
j_call: TRBJ2-3
d_call: TRBD1
v_call: TRBV6-1
cdr3_nt: TGTGCCAGCAGTGAGGACAGGGGAGAGACAGATACGCAGTATTTT
cdr3_aa: CASSEDRGETDTQYF

clone_size: few
j_call: TRBJ2-3
d_call: TRBD1
v_call: TRBV19
cdr3_nt: TGTGCCAGTAGGAGCGCAAGGACAGGAGTCACAGATACGCAGTATTTT
cdr3_aa: CASRSARTGVTDTQYF

clone_size: many
j_call: TRBJ2-5
d_call: -
v_call: TRBV11-2
cdr3_nt: TGTGCCAGCAGCTGGAGGGATCAAGGGTGGGAGACCCAGTACTTC
cdr3_aa: CASSWRDQGWETQYF

clone_size: many
j_call: TRBJ1-1
d_call: -
v_call: TRBV30
cdr3_nt: TGTGCCTGGAGTGCTTATGGGGAGACTGAAGCTTTCTTT
cdr3_aa: CAWSAYGETEAFF

clone_size: many
j_call: TRBJ2-3
d_call: TRBD2
v_call: TRBV7-6
cdr3_nt: TGTGCCAGCAGCTTAAACTCTCCGGGACTAGCGAACACAGATACGCAGTATTTT
cdr3_aa: CASSLNSPGLANTDTQYF

clone_size: many
j_call: TRBJ2-5
d_call: TRBD2
v_call: TRBV20-1
cdr3_nt: TGCAGTGCTAGACTAGCGGGACAAGAGACCCAGTACTTC
cdr3_aa: CSARLAGQETQYF

clone_size: medium-sized
j_call: TRBJ2-7
d_call: TRBD2
v_call: TRBV29-1
cdr3_nt: TGCAGCGCCGTATCCGGGACTACCACCTACGAGCAGTACTTC
cdr3_aa: CSAVSGTTTYEQYF

clone_size: many
j_call: TRBJ2-5
d_call: TRBD2
v_call: TRBV5-6
cdr3_nt: TGTGCCAGCAGCAAAATTAGCGGGGTGGAGACCCAGTACTTC
cdr3_aa: CASSKISGVETQYF

clone_size: many
j_call: TRBJ2-5
d_call: TRBD2
v_call: TRBV5-1
cdr3_nt: TGCGCCAGCAACCCGAATAGCGGGAGTAGAGAGACCCAGTACTTC
cdr3_aa: CASNPNSGSRETQYF

clone_size: -
j_call: TRBJ2-1
d_call: -
v_call: TRBV11-2
cdr3_nt: TGTGCCAGCAGCTTTGACTTTGGCCGGTACAATGAGCAGTTCTTC
cdr3_aa: CASSFDFGRYNEQFF

clone_size: many
j_call: TRBJ2-1
d_call: -
v_call: TRBV6-1
cdr3_nt: TGTGCCAGCGCGGGGCAGGTAGAGCAGTTCTTC
cdr3_aa: CASAGQVEQFF

clone_size: -
j_call: TRBJ2-5
d_call: TRBD2
v_call: TRBV6-5
cdr3_nt: TGTGCCAGCAGTTACGGACTAGCGGGAGGGACCCAGTACTTC
cdr3_aa: CASSYGLAGGTQYF

clone_size: few
j_call: TRBJ1-2
d_call: -
v_call: TRBV7-2
cdr3_nt: TGTGCCGTGGAACGGGGGAGGCACTATGGCTACACCTTC
cdr3_aa: CAVERGRHYGYTF

clone_size: many
j_call: TRBJ1-4
d_call: TRBD1
v_call: TRBV29-1
cdr3_nt: TGCAGCGCAAGCGGACAGGGCGTAAAACTGTTTTTT
cdr3_aa: CSASGQGVKLFF

clone_size: many
j_call: TRBJ2-1
d_call: TRBD2
v_call: TRBV7-3
cdr3_nt: TGTGCCAGCAGCTTATCGGGACTAAGCGGCGATGAGCAGTTCTTC
cdr3_aa: CASSLSGLSGDEQFF

clone_size: many
j_call: TRBJ2-6
d_call: -
v_call: TRBV20-1
cdr3_nt: TGCAGTGCTAGAGATCGATTCAGTTCTGGGGCCAACGTCCTGACTTTC
cdr3_aa: CSARDRFSSGANVLTF

clone_size: many
j_call: TRBJ2-7
d_call: -
v_call: TRBV10-3
cdr3_nt: TGTGCCACGGCGGCGGTGGGGGTGAACGAGCAGTACTTC
cdr3_aa: CATAAVGVNEQYF

clone_size: many
j_call: TRBJ2-3
d_call: -
v_call: TRBV12-3/TRBV12-4
cdr3_nt: TGTGCCAGCAATCCAGGGGGTAGCGGGGCCCTCGGTACGCAGTATTTT
cdr3_aa: CASNPGGSGALGTQYF